This TCR beta chain was profiled in a study of OX40 agonist ivuxolimab in advanced cancers. Study results and limitations: Blood T cells, both CD4+ and CD8+, expanded clonally by week 6 at 0.1 to 3.0 mg/kg. Determination of antigen specificity was not performed for the expanded peripheral T cells.

Clones were sequenced by immunoSEQ multiplex PCR, and TCRdb holds only the in-frame ones, with some missing. The data contain 40,000 to 60,000 clones, nearly 95% of them seen just once; the ten biggest clones take up 6.5% to 7.5%. The table lists this clone with a few counts. What it binds is not known. V lost 5 bases, J lost 4 bases, and 8 bases lay in between. CDR1 and CDR2 from the germline V gene are LNHDA and SQIVND (reference sequence). This CDR3 contains 12 residues. This sequence was found in an adult with an advanced solid tumor such as melanoma, head and neck, liver or kidney cancer. The sample consisted of CD4+ or CD8+ T cells sorted from blood, taken in a trial of the OX40 agonist ivuxolimab. The genes are TRBV19 and TRBJ1-2; perhaps TRBD1 as D (5 bases). Here the CDR3 DNA reads TGTGCCAGTAGTGCGGGGACCTATGGCTACACCTTC. Amino acids: CASSAGTYGYTF.